These T cell receptor beta chains were read from a single sample in a study of a mutant IDH1 vaccine in newly diagnosed glioma. The antigens of these receptors remain unknown. Profiled with immunoSEQ multiplex PCR; TCRdb holds only in-frame clones, not every one. This table has 45,000 to 60,000 clones, 78% appearing once. The specimen comprised PBMCs, sampled from a glioma patient whose treatment included an IDH1 peptide vaccine. These receptors were taken from a man aged 45-65 years with glioma. CDR3s include the opening cysteine and the closing phenylalanine or tryptophan. D genes are given only for firm matches. Rows give clone size only sometimes, using once, few, many, or a class for an expanded clone.

TRBV6-6	TRBJ2-2	-	TRBD1	CASRTGYTGELFF
TRBV11-2	TRBJ2-7	-	-	CASSLAGVYEQYF
TRBV4-2	TRBJ1-4	-	TRBD1	CASSQQTGGGDEKLFF
TRBV23-1	TRBJ2-7	few	-	CASSQRDGCSYEQYF
TRBV11-2	TRBJ2-2	once	-	CASSLVRNTGELFF
TRBV27	TRBJ2-1	few	-	CASSLAQENEQFF
TRBV5-6	TRBJ2-7	-	-	CASSAGQRSYEQYF
TRBV30	TRBJ2-3	-	-	CAWSVGLTDTQYF
TRBV7-6	TRBJ2-2	-	-	CASSGDTGELFF
TRBV9	TRBJ2-1	-	TRBD1	CASSVAGQSLGEQFF
TRBV5-4	TRBJ2-7	-	-	CASSLGGPSSYEQYF
TRBV2	TRBJ1-4	once	TRBD1	CASRGGTGVEEKLFF
TRBV2	TRBJ1-6	-	TRBD1	CASREQGWSGNGYSPLHF
TRBV30	TRBJ1-6	-	TRBD1	CAGSQGDSPLHF
TRBV7-2	TRBJ2-4	once	-	CASSSPSRKNIQYF
TRBV5-1	TRBJ1-3	-	-	CASSPGRISGNTIYF
TRBV27	TRBJ2-2	-	-	CASSLREMANTGELFF
TRBV10-1	TRBJ2-2	-	TRBD1	CASSGQGDTGELFF
TRBV4-3	TRBJ1-2	-	-	CASSLQGNYGYTF
TRBV5-1	TRBJ1-2	-	-	CASSPGQSGHNYGYTF
TRBV11-2	TRBJ2-7	-	-	CASSRYPDEQYF
TRBV7-3	TRBJ2-3	-	-	CASSQYGASLGTDTQYF
TRBV27	TRBJ2-2	-	TRBD2	CASSYQGRGANTGELFF
TRBV7-9	TRBJ1-2	-	TRBD1	CASSSAGQGASYGYTF